This passage covers 15 T cell receptor beta chains from one sample sequenced in a study of cytomegalovirus exposure and HLA in healthy donors. The PCR made use of 60 Vbeta and 13 Jbeta primers. Profiling relied on immunoSEQ multiplex PCR, and the TCRdb table lists in-frame clones only, not all of them. The repertoire holds around 190,000 clones, with roughly four fifths as singletons. The specimen sequenced was PBMCs. The receptors here all came from a man aged 25-40 years in good health and CMV-seronegative.

The chain is built from TRBV7-3 and TRBJ2-2, with TRBD1 matching 8 bases. Germline V gives CDR1 SGHTA, CDR2 FQGTGA. The CDR3 runs to 15 residues. The J segment lost 6 bases and the V segment lost 5 bases, leaving 8 bases of the junction unmatched. For the CDR3, the DNA is TGTGCCAGCAGCACGGACCTCAGGGGGCCCGGGGAGCTGTTTTTT. Amino acids: CASSTDLRGPGELFF.

This clone was counted a few times. The V call is TRBV11-2, the J call TRBJ1-1; 8 nucleotides agree with TRBD1. Germline CDR1 SGHAT, CDR2 FQNNGV. V lost 5 bases and J lost 5; bases outside the gene matches: 10. The CDR3 has 15 amino acids. This chain's CDR3 is CASSPRQGLFTEAFF. The CDR3 DNA sequence: TGTGCCAGCAGCCCCCGACAGGGGCTGTTTACTGAAGCTTTCTTT.

This clone was counted only a few times. The chain is built from TRBV29-1 and TRBJ2-5; 9 positions match TRBD1. Near its end, the DNA agrees better with TRBJ2-7, so the J call may be wrong. CDR3 length equals 14 residues. The V gene's germline CDR1 is SQVTM and CDR2 ANQGSEA. The CDR3 sequence is CSVEEGTGYYEQYF. CDR3 DNA sequence: TGCAGCGTTGAAGAGGGGACAGGGTACTACGAGCAGTACTTC.

This chain joins TRBV30 and TRBJ1-2, with a weak D call TRBD1 (5 bases). This CDR3 has 13 residues. The V and J ends lost 0 bases and 4 bases respectively, with 9 bases between them. CDR1 GTSNPN and CDR2 SVGIG come from the germline V gene (reference sequence). CDR3 sequence: CAWSVGESYGYTF. The CDR3 bases are TGTGCCTGGAGTGTAGGGGAATCCTATGGCTACACCTTC.

This sequence joins TRBV2 and TRBJ1-1; the D is unclear. Trimming pared 4 bases from V and 0 bases from J, leaving 12 bases between. Germline assignment: CDR1 SNHLY and CDR2 FYNNEI. This CDR3 contains 15 residues. The CDR3 nucleotides are TGTGCCAGCAGTGTAGGGAGCAGGCTGAACACTGAAGCTTTCTTT. Translation gives CASSVGSRLNTEAFF.

The chain carries TRBV5-1 and TRBJ2-1, with 11 bases fitting TRBD2. This CDR3 has 16 residues. J lost 4 bases, V lost 4 bases, and 7 bases had no gene match. Per germline, CDR1 SGHRS and CDR2 YFSETQ. The CDR3 region is CASSPKLAGEYNEQFF. CDR3 sequence (DNA): TGCGCCAGCAGCCCCAAACTAGCGGGGGAATACAATGAGCAGTTCTTC. Variable domain in full (rest from reference TRBV5-1 and TRBJ2-1): KAGVTQTPRYLIKTRGQQVTLSCSPISGHRSVSWYQQTPGQGLQFLFEYFSETQRNKGNFPGRFSGRQFSNSRSEMNVSTLELGDSALYLCASSPKLAGEYNEQFFGPGTRLTVL.

The V and J genes are TRBV28 and TRBJ2-7, with D tentatively TRBD1 (6 bases). This CDR3 spans 14 amino acids. CDR1 MDHEN and CDR2 SYDVKM come from the germline V gene. The V and J ends lost 7 bases and 4 bases respectively, with 17 bases between them. The CDR3 nucleotides read TGTGCCAGCACGGGACCGGGACAAAAGTACGAGCAGTACTTC. Protein sequence: CASTGPGQKYEQYF.

The chain couples TRBV6-5 to TRBJ2-7, with D maybe TRBD1 (6 bases). CDR3 length equals 15 residues. V lost 6 bases to trimming and J lost 2 bases, with 17 bases between them. Germline assignment: CDR1 MNHEY and CDR2 SVGAGI. The CDR3 bases are TGTGCCAGCAGCTCAATTGGCAGGGGTCCCTACGAGCAGTACTTC. This encodes CASSSIGRGPYEQYF.

This chain links TRBV6-1 with TRBJ1-5; no clear D gene. The CDR3 totals 15 residues. Germline CDR1 is MNHNS and CDR2 is SASEGT. Trimming left V 3 bases short and J 1 base short, with 10 bases between. The DNA of the CDR3 is TGTGCCAGCAGTGAGGTCCTTGCGAGCAATCAGCCCCAGCATTTT. Translation: CASSEVLASNQPQHF.

This sequence joins TRBV28 and TRBJ2-6, with 9 nucleotides matching TRBD1. V shed 10 bases, J shed 0 bases, and the junction held 16 bases outside the gene matches. The germline V gene has CDR1 MDHEN and CDR2 SYDVKM. CDR3 length: 19 residues. The CDR3 loop reads CATSSFRDRDLSGANVLTF. The CDR3 coding sequence is TGTGCCACAAGTTCTTTCCGGGACAGGGACCTCTCTGGGGCCAACGTCCTGACTTTC.

The chain has TRBV25-1 and TRBJ2-3; 7 bases align to TRBD2. With 2 bases clipped from V and 4 bases from J, the junction kept 12 bases outside the gene matches. The CDR3 spans 17 residues. Germline V CDR1 and CDR2: MGHDK, SYGVNS. CDR3 sequence reads: CASSERRTRGGPDTQYF. The CDR3 DNA reads TGTGCCAGCAGTGAACGGCGGACCCGCGGGGGTCCAGATACGCAGTATTTT.

The chain joins TRBV19 to TRBJ2-5; 7 bases are a match to TRBD1. CDR1 and CDR2 from the germline V gene are LNHDA and SQIVND (reference sequence). This CDR3 contains 14 residues. Losses at the gene ends were 4 bases for V and 6 bases for J; bases not matched to a gene: 8. The CDR3 protein is CASSRQGPQQTQYF. The CDR3 coding sequence is TGTGCCAGTAGTAGACAGGGCCCACAACAGACCCAGTACTTC. The whole variable domain, filled in from reference TRBV19 and TRBJ2-5, reads DGGITQSPKYLFRKEGQNVTLSCEQNLNHDAMYWYRQDPGQGLRLIYYSQIVNDFQKGDIAEGYSVSREKKESFPLTVTSAQKNPTAFYLCASSRQGPQQTQYFGPGTRLLVL.

In its sample, this clone was seen once. The genes are TRBV11-3 and TRBJ2-5; D is perhaps TRBD1 (6 bases). Germline CDR1 SGHNT, CDR2 YENEEA. The length of the CDR3 is 15 residues. Trimming took off 5 bases at V and 3 bases at J, with 16 bases between the two ends. The CDR3 sequence: CASSTMLGGKETQYF. DNA of the CDR3: TGTGCCAGCAGCACCATGCTTGGGGGCAAAGAGACCCAGTACTTC.

This chain uses TRBV1 with TRBJ2-7; the table's D call of TRBD2 was not tested on the DNA. TRBV1 is a pseudogene locus. The CDR3 covers 13 residues. The DNA of the CDR3 is TGCACCTGGCGGGACGCCGAATCCTACGAGCAGTACTTC. Protein: CTWRDAESYEQYF.

In regard to this clone: Germline is not matched at one junction end, which may reflect a read error. The chain recombines TRBV4-1 with TRBJ2-7; D is possibly TRBD2 (5 bases). There are 13 residues in the CDR3. CDR1 and CDR2 (germline): MGHRA, YSYEKL. In nucleotides, the CDR3 is TGCGCCAGCAGCCAAGATCTACGACACTGGGAGCTCTTC. Protein product: CASSQDLRHWELF.